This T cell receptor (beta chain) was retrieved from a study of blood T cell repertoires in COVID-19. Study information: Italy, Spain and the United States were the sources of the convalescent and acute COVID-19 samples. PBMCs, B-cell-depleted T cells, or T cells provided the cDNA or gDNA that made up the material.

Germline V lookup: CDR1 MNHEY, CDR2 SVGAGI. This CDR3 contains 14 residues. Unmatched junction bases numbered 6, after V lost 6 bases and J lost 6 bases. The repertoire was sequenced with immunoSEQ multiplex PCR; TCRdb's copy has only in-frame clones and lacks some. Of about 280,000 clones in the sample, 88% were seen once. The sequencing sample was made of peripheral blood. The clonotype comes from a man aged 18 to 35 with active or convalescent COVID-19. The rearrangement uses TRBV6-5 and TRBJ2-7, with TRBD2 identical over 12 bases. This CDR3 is CASRGLAGLAEQYF. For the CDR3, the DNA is TGTGCCAGCAGGGGACTAGCGGGTCTTGCCGAGCAGTACTTC.